One and the same sample provided the 31 T cell receptor beta chains below, sequenced in a study of T cell responses to AZD1222 COVID-19 vaccine. Assay: immunoSEQ multiplex PCR; the TCRdb copy retains only in-frame clones and omits some. The table shows some 200,000 clones, with around 92% occurring only once. The sample in question was peripheral blood, obtained on day 0 of AZD1222 vaccination. The receptors shown here come from an adult in good health.

By frequency in the sample, this clone is large (0.1 to 1%). V and J are TRBV25-1 and TRBJ2-1; D is perhaps TRBD2 (5 bases). V lost 3 bases, J lost 3 bases, and 15 bases lay in between. This CDR3 comprises 16 residues. Germline V lookup: CDR1 MGHDK, CDR2 SYGVNS. This chain's CDR3 is CASSDPRRNLYNEQFF. The CDR3, as DNA: TGTGCCAGCAGTGACCCCCGGAGGAACCTCTACAATGAGCAGTTCTTC.

This clone was counted a few times. The chain combines TRBV19 with TRBJ1-1, with TRBD1 matching over 8 bases. Trimming at V came to 1 base and at J to 4 bases, leaving 5 bases not matched to a gene. The germline V gene has CDR1 LNHDA and CDR2 SQIVND (reference sequence). The CDR3 sequence is 15 residues long. The CDR3: CASSIGQGAITEAFF. In DNA, the CDR3 is TGTGCCAGTAGTATAGGGCAGGGGGCCATCACTGAAGCTTTCTTT.

CDR3 sequence reads: CASSPRGNTNEKLFF. The CDR3, as DNA: TGTGCCAGCTCACCAAGGGGTAACACTAATGAAAAACTGTTTTTT. The chain couples TRBV18 to TRBJ1-4; a possible D gene is TRBD1 (5 bases). There are 15 residues in the CDR3. Trimming took 2 bases from V and 2 from J, leaving 9 bases between them. In germline, CDR1 is KGHSH, CDR2 LQKENI. Drawing the rest from reference TRBV18 and TRBJ1-4, the complete variable domain is NAGVMQNPRHLVRRRGQEARLRCSPMKGHSHVYWYRQLPEEGLKFMVYLQKENIIDESGMPKERFSAEFPKEGPSILRIQQVVRGDSAAYFCASSPRGNTNEKLFFGSGTQLSVL.

In DNA form, the CDR3 reads TGTGCCTGCTCGGGGAGGGCAAAGGGAAACACCATATATTTT. Protein product: CACSGRAKGNTIYF. This chain links TRBV30 with TRBJ1-3; D unclear. Between the trimmed V and J ends, which lost 6 bases and 4 bases, there was a span of 16 bases. Germline V lookup: CDR1 GTSNPN, CDR2 SVGIG (reference sequence). This CDR3 spans 14 amino acids.

This chain links TRBV18 with TRBJ1-3; TRBD1 agrees at 7 bases. The CDR3 extends over 14 amino acids. CDR1 is KGHSH and CDR2 is LQKENI in the germline V gene. V trimming: 6 bases; J trimming: 2 bases; junction bases outside the gene matches: 4. CDR3 in DNA: TGTGCCAGCTCGGGACAGCTGGCTGGAAACACCATATATTTT. Protein product: CASSGQLAGNTIYF.

The count of this clone is one. The J gene is TRBJ2-3, the V gene TRBV3-1 (or the pseudogene TRBV3-2); 14 nucleotides match TRBD2. Germline assignment: CDR1 LGHDT and CDR2 YNNKEL (reference sequence). The CDR3 runs 17 residues. The V gene end was trimmed by 1 base and the J gene end by 2 bases; junction bases not matched to a gene: 2. CDR3 sequence reads: CASSQGTSGRFTDTQYF. For the CDR3, the DNA is TGTGCCAGCAGCCAAGGGACTAGCGGGAGGTTCACAGATACGCAGTATTTT.

V usage is TRBV5-6 and J usage is TRBJ2-1; D may be TRBD2 (5 bases). V lost 1 base and J lost 0, with 14 bases in between. Germline V lookup: CDR1 SGHDT, CDR2 YYEEEE. This CDR3 contains 17 residues. CDR3 loop: CASSLIDSGSSYNEQFF. CDR3 DNA: TGTGCCAGCAGCTTGATCGATTCGGGGAGCTCCTACAATGAGCAGTTCTTC.

The chain combines TRBV11-2 with TRBJ2-7; D may be TRBD2 (5 bases). V was trimmed by 4 bases and J by 3 bases, leaving 10 bases between them. This CDR3 is 13 amino acids long. Germline V CDR1 and CDR2: SGHAT, FQNNGV. The CDR3 DNA sequence: TGTGCCAGCAGCTCCCCCCGGGACTACGAGCAGTACTTC. Amino acid sequence: CASSSPRDYEQYF.

The rearrangement links TRBV5-1 to TRBJ2-3, with D tentatively TRBD1 (7 bases). This CDR3 is built from 14 residues. Germline V gene lookup returns CDR1 SGHRS and CDR2 YFSETQ. V lost 5 bases and J lost 6, with 16 bases in between. The chain's CDR3 is CASRGGGEWDTQYF. CDR3 nucleotide sequence: TGCGCCAGCAGAGGAGGGGGCGAGTGGGATACGCAGTATTTT. Full variable domain (rest looked up from reference TRBV5-1 and TRBJ2-3): KAGVTQTPRYLIKTRGQQVTLSCSPISGHRSVSWYQQTPGQGLQFLFEYFSETQRNKGNFPGRFSGRQFSNSRSEMNVSTLELGDSALYLCASRGGGEWDTQYFGPGTRLTVL.

CDR3 sequence (DNA): TGTGCCAGCACCCTGGGGGAGTTTAATGAGCAGTTCTTC. Protein: CASTLGEFNEQFF. The V call is TRBV5-5, the J call TRBJ2-1; D tentatively reads TRBD1 or TRBD2 (5 bases each). The length of the CDR3 is 13 residues. The ends were cut back, 6 bases at V and 7 bases at J, with 14 bases in the middle. Germline assignment: CDR1 SGHKS and CDR2 YYEKEE (reference sequence). The variable domain in full, completed from reference TRBV5-5 and TRBJ2-1, reads DAGVTQSPTHLIKTRGQQVTLRCSPISGHKSVSWYQQVLGQGPQFIFQYYEKEERGRGNFPDRFSARQFPNYSSELNVNALLLGDSALYLCASTLGEFNEQFFGPGTRLTVL.

The chain combines TRBV19 with TRBJ1-1; 10 bases fit TRBD1. With V trimmed by 7 bases and J by 4 bases, 9 bases remained unmatched. The CDR3 is 15 residues long. The germline gives CDR1 LNHDA, CDR2 SQIVND (reference sequence). This CDR3 reads CASIDRTGGPTEAFF. CDR3 coding DNA: TGTGCCAGTATAGACAGGACAGGGGGGCCCACTGAAGCTTTCTTT.

The CDR3 loop reads CASSPTRDRVRETQYF. Written as DNA, the CDR3 is TGTGCCAGCAGCCCGACCCGGGACAGGGTCCGCGAGACCCAGTACTTC. This chain links TRBV7-8 with TRBJ2-5; 9 bases match TRBD1. Germline CDR1 reads SGHVS; CDR2 reads FQNEAQ. Losses at the gene ends were 5 bases for V and 5 bases for J; bases not matched to a gene: 12. CDR3 size: 16 residues.

This clone was counted between two and nine times. The genes are TRBV27 and TRBJ1-2, with D hard to call. CDR1 and CDR2 (germline): MNHEY, SMNVEV (reference sequence). V was pared by 2 bases and J by 7 bases, with 11 bases between. The CDR3 loop spans 13 amino acids. The CDR3 sequence: CASSLRADLGYTF. CDR3 sequence (DNA): TGTGCCAGCAGTTTAAGGGCAGATCTTGGCTACACCTTC.

The CDR3 sequence is CASSFPGGYGYTF. The CDR3, as DNA: TGTGCCAGCAGCTTTCCCGGTGGCTATGGCTACACCTTC. J is TRBJ1-2 and V is TRBV7-9; D not resolved. The CDR3 runs 13 residues. Germline lookup yields CDR1 SEHNR and CDR2 FQNEAQ (reference sequence). Trimming cost V 3 bases and J 4 bases, with 9 bases left between them.

The genes are TRBV6-5 and TRBJ2-7, with D possibly TRBD1 on 5 matching bases. Germline-derived CDR1 and CDR2 are MNHEY and SVGAGI. The CDR3 runs to 13 residues. V was trimmed by 8 bases and J by 3 bases, leaving 14 bases between them. This CDR3 is CASGQGTGYEQYF. CDR3 sequence (DNA): TGTGCCAGCGGGCAGGGCACGGGCTACGAGCAGTACTTC.

J is TRBJ1-4 and V is TRBV6-2 or TRBV6-3; D ambiguous. The CDR3 length is 13 residues. Germline assignment: CDR1 MNHEY and CDR2 SVGEGT. With 4 bases removed from V and 8 bases from J, the gap between germline ends came to 11 bases. CDR3: CASSSGYLEKLFF. Written as DNA, the CDR3 is TGTGCCAGCAGTTCTGGCTACTTGGAAAAACTGTTTTTT.

This chain uses TRBV21-1 with TRBJ1-6. TRBV21-1 is marked as a pseudogene. This CDR3 contains 16 residues. CDR3 sequence: CALIPPGSAYNSPLHF. CDR3 coding DNA: TGTGCCTTAATCCCCCCGGGTTCGGCCTATAATTCACCCCTCCACTTT.

The chain couples TRBV6-5 to TRBJ1-3; the D gene is possibly TRBD1 (5 bases). Germline CDR1 MNHEY, CDR2 SVGAGI. V was cut by 0 bases and J by 7 bases, with 13 bases left in between. CDR3 length equals 15 residues. CDR3 region: CASSYSTPTVNTIYF. The CDR3 nucleotides are TGTGCCAGCAGTTACTCAACACCGACAGTGAACACCATATATTTT.

This clone was detected only a few times. The same CDR3 can be traced to other DNA sequences in this sample. The V call is TRBV30, the J call TRBJ1-1; D remains ambiguous. Germline V gene data show CDR1 as GTSNPN and CDR2 as SVGIG (reference sequence). The CDR3 is 11 amino acids. V dropped 5 bases and J dropped 0 bases, with 4 bases sitting between them. In nucleotides, the CDR3 is TGTGCCTGGGTATTGAACACTGAAGCTTTCTTT. It yields the protein CAWVLNTEAFF. The whole variable domain, filled in from reference TRBV30 and TRBJ1-1, reads SQTIHQWPATLVQPVGSPLSLECTVEGTSNPNLYWYRQAAGRGLQLLFYSVGIGQISSEVPQNLSASRPQDRQFILSSKKLLLSDSGFYLCAWVLNTEAFFGQGTRLTVV.

The chain combines TRBV5-6 with TRBJ1-2; 7 bases fit TRBD1. Germline V lookup: CDR1 SGHDT, CDR2 YYEEEE. The CDR3 runs 13 residues. The ends lost 4 bases at V and 6 bases at J; junction bases unmatched: 6. CDR3 nucleotide sequence: TGTGCCAGCAGCGTCCGACAGGGTGATGGCTACACCTTC. Residues: CASSVRQGDGYTF.

This clone was recorded only once. The chain is built from TRBV28 and TRBJ1-1; D uncertain. V shed 6 bases and J shed 0 bases, with 11 bases lying between them. Germline loops: CDR1 MDHEN, CDR2 SYDVKM. The CDR3 has 14 residues. The CDR3 nucleotides are TGTGCCAGCAGGCTACAGCAGATGAACACTGAAGCTTTCTTT. As protein: CASRLQQMNTEAFF.

This rearrangement joins TRBV9 to TRBJ1-6; D is possibly TRBD1 (6 bases). With 7 bases removed from V and 7 bases from J, the gap between germline ends came to 12 bases. The CDR3 loop spans 13 amino acids. Germline V CDR1 and CDR2: SGDLS, YYNGEE. The CDR3 sequence: CASSWGGNSPLHF. CDR3 in DNA: TGTGCCAGCTCTTGGGGGGGCAATTCACCCCTCCACTTT.

This clone was seen just once. The chain joins TRBV21-1 to TRBJ2-7. TRBV21-1 has pseudogene status. The CDR3 spans 16 residues. CDR3 DNA: TGTGCCAGCAGCAAGTCGGCAGTCCGTCACTCCTACGAGCAGTACGTC. Protein sequence: CASSKSAVRHSYEQYV.

V gene TRBV2 combines with J gene TRBJ1-2, with 11 bases that match TRBD1. Germline CDR1 is SNHLY and CDR2 is FYNNEI. V lost 6 bases and J lost 4; bases outside the gene matches: 7. CDR3 length: 15 residues. The DNA for the CDR3 is TGTGCCAGCAGCTGGACAGGGGGCAGGAGCTATGGCTACACCTTC. As protein: CASSWTGGRSYGYTF.

The chain combines TRBV2 with TRBJ1-1, with TRBD1 identical over 8 bases. The CDR3 is made up of 15 amino acids. V lost 2 bases, J lost 2 bases, and 4 bases stayed unmatched. Germline V gives CDR1 SNHLY, CDR2 FYNNEI. The CDR3: CASSEQGAQNTEAFF. For the CDR3, the DNA is TGTGCCAGCAGTGAACAGGGGGCACAAAACACTGAAGCTTTCTTT.

The chain has TRBV5-1 and TRBJ1-1; D may be TRBD1 (6 bases). Trimming removed 2 bases from V and 0 bases from J, with 14 bases in between. Germline values: CDR1 SGHRS, CDR2 YFSETQ. The CDR3 contains 16 residues. The CDR3 nucleotides are TGCGCCAGCAGCTTTGGGGGCTGGGGCATGAACACTGAAGCTTTCTTT. Translated, it gives CASSFGGWGMNTEAFF.

The genes are TRBV7-2 and TRBJ1-1, with 8 bases that match TRBD1. The CDR3 covers 15 residues. The germline V gene encodes CDR1 SGHTA and CDR2 FQGNSA. After removal of 5 bases from V and 1 base from J, the junction contained 6 bases not matched to a gene. The CDR3 DNA is TGTGCCAGCAGCCTCAGACAGGGGTGGAACACTGAAGCTTTCTTT. Protein product: CASSLRQGWNTEAFF.

This chain joins TRBV9 and TRBJ1-1; 8 bases line up with TRBD1. V gave up 0 bases and J gave up 2 bases; unmatched junction bases: 12. The CDR3 loop spans 18 amino acids. In germline, CDR1 is SGDLS, CDR2 YYNGEE. CDR3: CASSVAEDRAGVNTEAFF. DNA of the CDR3: TGTGCCAGCAGCGTAGCTGAGGACAGGGCGGGGGTTAACACTGAAGCTTTCTTT.

This chain connects TRBV30 to TRBJ1-1; D unclear. This CDR3 has 11 amino acids. V was cut by 1 base and J by 6 bases, with 6 bases left in between. CDR1 is GTSNPN, CDR2 SVGIG, per germline (reference sequence). CDR3 bases: TGTGCCTGGAGTGGGGGAGCTGAAGCTTTCTTT. Its protein is CAWSGGAEAFF.

The gene calls are TRBV6-4 and TRBJ1-2; a possible D gene is TRBD1 (6 bases). The CDR3 length is 13 residues. Germline V gene sequence: CDR1 MRHNA, CDR2 SNTAGT. V lost 6 bases, J lost 2 bases, and 10 bases lay in between. The CDR3 spells CASRAGENYGYTF. The CDR3 bases are TGTGCCAGCAGGGCAGGGGAGAACTATGGCTACACCTTC.

V is TRBV5-1 and J is TRBJ2-2, with 7 bases fitting TRBD1. V shed 0 bases, J shed 0 bases, and the junction held 2 bases outside the gene matches. CDR3 length: 16 amino acids. Germline-derived CDR1 and CDR2 are SGHRS and YFSETQ. CDR3 amino acids: CASSLGQGANTGELFF. The DNA of the CDR3 is TGCGCCAGCAGCTTGGGACAGGGTGCGAACACCGGGGAGCTGTTTTTT.